The 30 T cell receptor beta chains below come from one sample, sequenced in a study. In TCRdb, the 5' RACE reads were re-called with MiXCR into one record per CDR3 protein. The sample comprises some 62,000 distinct CDR3 sequences, under 35% of which are singletons, and roughly 2.5% rests with the top ten. Sequencing input: tumor-infiltrating naive CD4+ T cells sorted from the breast tumor. Stated subset: naive CD4+ T cells, CD4+CD45RA+CD25-. The receptors originated from a female donor with breast cancer.

This clonotype was seen a handful of times. The chain combines TRBV4-3 with TRBJ2-1, with 8 bases lining up with TRBD2. The germline CDR1 and CDR2 sequences are LGHNA and YSLEER. The CDR3 is 15 amino acids. The ends lost 2 bases at V and 13 bases at J; junction bases unmatched: 13. The CDR3 spells CASSQSLAARASQFF. For the CDR3, the DNA is TGCGCCAGCAGCCAATCACTAGCGGCGAGAGCTTCTCAGTTCTTC.

V gene TRBV4-1 combines with J gene TRBJ1-2; no definite D call. Germline CDR1 and CDR2: MGHRA and YSYEKL. The V and J ends lost 0 bases and 8 bases respectively, with 7 bases between them. There are 12 residues in the CDR3. CDR3 residues: CASSQDDWGYTF. The CDR3 DNA follows: TGCGCCAGCAGCCAAGATGATTGGGGCTACACCTTC.

The rearrangement joins TRBV6-1 to TRBJ2-5; D tentatively reads TRBD1 or TRBD2 (6 bases each). V was pared by 2 bases and J by 4 bases, with 14 bases between. This CDR3 has 15 amino acids. Per the germline V gene, CDR1 is MNHNS and CDR2 is SASEGT. CDR3 nucleotides: TGTGCCAGCAGTGAAACGTTTTGGGGGGCAGAGACCCAGTACTTC. This translates into CASSETFWGAETQYF.

This clonotype was seen more than once but under ten times. The chain combines TRBV28 with TRBJ1-3; 10 nucleotides agree with TRBD1. Per the germline V gene, CDR1 is MDHEN and CDR2 is SYDVKM. There are 17 residues in the CDR3. With V trimmed by 4 bases and J by 4 bases, 10 bases remained unmatched. The DNA of the CDR3 is TGTGCCAGCAGTTCTCCCGGGACAGGGGCGGTAGGAAACACCATATATTTT. Its protein is CASSSPGTGAVGNTIYF. Combining the CDR3 with reference TRBV28 and TRBJ1-3 gives the whole variable domain DVKVTQSSRYLVKRTGEKVFLECVQDMDHENMFWYRQDPGLGLRLIYFSYDVKMKEKGDIPEGYSVSREKKERFSLILESASTNQTSMYLCASSSPGTGAVGNTIYFGEGSWLTVV.

The rearrangement links TRBV12-3 or TRBV12-4 to TRBJ1-5, with unresolved D. The V end was cut by 7 bases, the J end by 0 bases, with 19 bases between. The CDR3 is 17 amino acids. The CDR3 DNA reads as TGTGCCAGCACCTCCGGACGGGGTCTACATAGCAATCAGCCCCAGCATTTT. Translation: CASTSGRGLHSNQPQHF.

This clonotype was found once. This CDR3 fails to terminate in the conserved phenylalanine or tryptophan, so it likely reflects a read error. The chain recombines TRBV30 with TRBJ1-2; D possibly corresponds to TRBD1 (6 bases). V lost 4 bases, J lost 5 bases, and 14 bases lay in between. The CDR3 length is 13 residues. Looked up from germline, CDR1 is GTSNPN and CDR2 is SVGIG (reference sequence). The CDR3 protein is CAWTGTSFYGYTC. The CDR3 DNA sequence: TGTGCCTGGACCGGGACATCGTTTTATGGCTACACCTGC.

This clonotype appeared a few times. The V and J genes are TRBV5-1 and TRBJ1-1, with 9 nucleotides matching TRBD1. The CDR3 is made up of 14 amino acids. Germline lookup yields CDR1 SGHRS and CDR2 YFSETQ. V shed 7 bases and J 4 bases; nucleotides not matched to a gene: 8. The CDR3 DNA sequence: TGCGCCAGCGCGGGTACAGGGGGCACCACTGAAGCTTTCTTT. Protein sequence: CASAGTGGTTEAFF. The whole variable domain, remainder taken from reference TRBV5-1 and TRBJ1-1, is KAGVTQTPRYLIKTRGQQVTLSCSPISGHRSVSWYQQTPGQGLQFLFEYFSETQRNKGNFPGRFSGRQFSNSRSEMNVSTLELGDSALYLCASAGTGGTTEAFFGQGTRLTVV.

J is TRBJ2-2 and V is TRBV4-1; D is unresolved. V was shortened by 6 bases and J by 0 bases, with 11 bases between the two germline ends. This CDR3 contains 15 residues. Per germline, CDR1 MGHRA and CDR2 YSYEKL. As DNA, the CDR3 is TGCGCCAGCAGTCCCTTTGGGACGAACACCGGGGAGCTGTTTTTT. Amino acids: CASSPFGTNTGELFF.

This clonotype was detected only a few times. The rearrangement uses TRBV4-3 and TRBJ2-1; D uncertain. Per germline, CDR1 LGHNA and CDR2 YSLEER. V lost 0 bases, J lost 5 bases, and 8 bases lay in between. The CDR3 is made up of 14 amino acids. The DNA of the CDR3 is TGCGCCAGCAGCCAAGATAAACAGAACAATGAGCAGTTCTTC. This gives the protein CASSQDKQNNEQFF.

This clonotype has a single count. CDR3 coding DNA: TGTGCCAGCTTCCCACACAGTGTGGATTTTCCCCACGAGCAGTACTTC. Translation gives CASFPHSVDFPHEQYF. The chain uses TRBV9 and TRBJ2-7; D is undetermined. Deletions cut 7 bases from V and 5 bases from J, with 25 bases between. CDR3 length: 16 residues. Germline CDR1 SGDLS, CDR2 YYNGEE.

V gene TRBV29-1 combines with J gene TRBJ1-1, with TRBD1 matching over 7 bases. V shed 5 bases, J shed 1 base, and the junction held 1 base outside the gene matches. Germline V lookup: CDR1 SQVTM, CDR2 ANQGSEA. CDR3 length: 12 residues. CDR3 residues: CSVYRGNTEAFF. The CDR3 DNA follows: TGCAGCGTTTACAGGGGGAACACTGAAGCTTTCTTT.

On this clonotype itself: Since a much larger clone is just one base distant, this may be a read error. This chain connects TRBV2 to TRBJ2-5, with D hard to call. This CDR3 has 14 amino acids. Per the germline V gene, CDR1 is SNHLY and CDR2 is FYNNEI. V was pared by 2 bases and J by 2 bases, with 9 bases between. The CDR3 loop reads CASSEWIAQETQYF. CDR3 sequence (DNA): TGTGCCAGCAGTGAATGGATAGCACAAGAGACCCAGTACTTC.

The chain uses TRBV7-6 and TRBJ2-7; 11 nucleotides agree with TRBD2. V was pared by 5 bases and J by 3 bases, with 6 bases of the junction left unmatched. The CDR3 extends over 15 amino acids. The V gene's germline CDR1 is SGHVS and CDR2 FNYEAQ. CDR3 nucleotide sequence: TGTGCCAGCAGCCAGACTAGCGGGACCTTCTACGAGCAGTACTTC. Protein product: CASSQTSGTFYEQYF.

This clonotype was found a few times. The rearrangement uses TRBV12-3 or TRBV12-4 and TRBJ2-1; D is possibly TRBD1 (6 bases). There are 17 residues in the CDR3. The germline V and J ends were trimmed by 2 bases and 0 bases, with 14 bases remaining between them. CDR3 coding DNA: TGTGCCAGCAGTTTAAGGGGGAGTGGGTTCTCCTACAATGAGCAGTTCTTC. Protein: CASSLRGSGFSYNEQFF.

The CDR3 loop reads CASSLALGPRNDEQFF. The CDR3, as DNA: TGCGCCAGCAGCTTGGCCCTCGGTCCTAGGAACGATGAGCAGTTCTTC. V usage is TRBV5-1 and J usage is TRBJ2-1; D is undetermined. V lost 0 bases and J lost 8, with 18 bases in between. Germline assignment: CDR1 SGHRS and CDR2 YFSETQ. The CDR3 runs 16 residues.

This clonotype has more than one count but fewer than ten. The V gene is TRBV12-3 or TRBV12-4, the J gene TRBJ2-2, with 7 bases that match TRBD2. Trimming took 5 bases from V and 7 from J; bases not matched to a gene: 4. CDR3 length equals 13 residues. CDR3 sequence (DNA): TGTGCCAGCAGTCCCACGGGGGGCGGGGAGCTGTTTTTT. It encodes CASSPTGGGELFF.

This clonotype showed up just a few times. The rearrangement joins TRBV7-2 to TRBJ1-3; possibly TRBD1 for D (6 bases). Trimming took off 5 bases at V and 1 base at J, with 15 bases between the two ends. CDR1 and CDR2 from the germline V gene are SGHTA and FQGNSA. CDR3 length: 16 amino acids. CDR3 DNA: TGTGCCAGCAGCCCAGCCCCCGGGACATCTGGAAACACCATATATTTT. Translation gives CASSPAPGTSGNTIYF.

Comments on this clonotype: A read error is possible here, since a much larger clone lies one base away. This rearrangement joins TRBV6-2 or TRBV6-3 to TRBJ1-5, with a tentative D call TRBD1 (5 bases). Germline CDR1 is MNHEY and CDR2 is SVGEGT. CDR3 length: 15 residues. CDR3 sequence (DNA): TGTGCCATCAGTCGGGACGGCAATAGCAATCAGCCCCAGCATTTT. Protein sequence: CAISRDGNSNQPQHF.

The J gene is TRBJ1-1, the V gene TRBV28; D is undetermined. The CDR3 totals 12 residues. The V and J ends lost 6 bases and 6 bases respectively, with 11 bases between them. Germline-derived CDR1 and CDR2 are MDHEN and SYDVKM. The CDR3 DNA reads TGTGCCAGCAGCAAGATCTTCCCTGAAGCTTTCTTT. Translating it yields CASSKIFPEAFF.

There are a few counts of this clonotype. The V call is TRBV6-5, the J call TRBJ1-2; TRBD1 might be the D (6 bases). The CDR3 is 14 residues long. V lost 6 bases and J 2 bases, leaving 13 bases between the germline ends. Germline V gene data show CDR1 as MNHEY and CDR2 as SVGAGI. The CDR3 loop is CASSRTASNYGYTF. CDR3 nucleotides: TGTGCCAGCAGCAGGACAGCTTCAAACTATGGCTACACCTTC.

The gene calls are TRBV6-5 and TRBJ1-1, with 9 bases that match TRBD1. The CDR3 is 16 residues long. After removal of 4 bases from V and 2 bases from J, the junction contained 8 bases not matched to a gene. Looked up from germline, CDR1 is MNHEY and CDR2 is SVGAGI. This CDR3 is CASSSDRGRGNTEAFF. As DNA, the CDR3 is TGTGCCAGCAGTTCCGACAGGGGGAGAGGAAACACTGAAGCTTTCTTT.

This clonotype occurred a few times. The V gene is TRBV7-3, the J gene TRBJ2-3, with TRBD1 as a possible D gene (6 bases). This CDR3 is built from 15 residues. The V end lost 2 bases, the J end lost 0 bases, and 9 bases lay between the germline ends. The germline V gene encodes CDR1 SGHTA and CDR2 FQGTGA. CDR3 sequence: CASSLGQISTDTQYF. As DNA, the CDR3 is TGTGCCAGCAGCTTAGGACAGATTAGCACAGATACGCAGTATTTT.

The chain links TRBV7-3 to TRBJ2-2; possible D gene TRBD1, 6 bases. With 2 bases removed from V and 4 bases from J, the gap between germline ends came to 8 bases. The CDR3 runs to 14 residues. Per the germline V gene, CDR1 is SGHTA and CDR2 is FQGTGA. The CDR3 sequence: CASSLADSTGELFF. DNA for the CDR3: TGTGCCAGCAGCTTAGCGGACAGCACCGGGGAGCTGTTTTTT.

This chain connects TRBV7-2 to TRBJ2-3, with D tentatively TRBD1 or TRBD2 (5 bases each). The germline CDR1 and CDR2 sequences are SGHTA and FQGNSA. The V and J ends lost 1 base and 4 bases respectively, with 9 bases between them. This CDR3 region has 14 residues. As DNA, the CDR3 is TGTGCCAGCAGCTTAGTGGGACGGTCAGATACGCAGTATTTT. It translates to CASSLVGRSDTQYF.

This clonotype appeared a few times. The J gene is TRBJ1-2, the V gene TRBV12-3 or TRBV12-4, with TRBD1 matching 8 bases. The CDR3 runs 18 residues. The ends lost 6 bases at V and 1 base at J; junction bases unmatched: 16. The CDR3 DNA sequence: TGTGCCAGCAGCTTCTATAACTTAGGACAGGGAGTTAACTATGGCTACACCTTC. This gives the protein CASSFYNLGQGVNYGYTF.

This clonotype was recorded many times. The chain couples TRBV5-1 to TRBJ1-2, with 7 nucleotides matching TRBD1. This CDR3 comprises 14 residues. The V segment lost 2 bases and the J segment 6 bases; nucleotides outside the gene matches: 7. Per germline, CDR1 SGHRS and CDR2 YFSETQ. The DNA of the CDR3 is TGCGCCAGCAGCTTCGAACAGGGGAAAGATGGCTACACCTTC. Translating gives CASSFEQGKDGYTF. Complete variable domain (other parts from reference TRBV5-1 and TRBJ1-2): KAGVTQTPRYLIKTRGQQVTLSCSPISGHRSVSWYQQTPGQGLQFLFEYFSETQRNKGNFPGRFSGRQFSNSRSEMNVSTLELGDSALYLCASSFEQGKDGYTFGSGTRLTVV.

The CDR3 loop reads CASSLGPHGYTF. The CDR3 DNA follows: TGTGCCAGCAGCCTTGGACCCCATGGCTACACCTTC. The chain combines TRBV12-3 or TRBV12-4 with TRBJ1-2; the D is unclear. The CDR3 length is 12 residues. The germline V and J ends were trimmed by 6 bases and 6 bases, with 11 bases remaining between them.

This chain uses TRBV2 with TRBJ1-2, with 8 bases fitting TRBD1. This CDR3 is built from 15 residues. Trimming removed 5 bases from V and 3 bases from J; junction bases left unmatched: 8. Per germline, CDR1 SNHLY and CDR2 FYNNEI. DNA of the CDR3: TGTGCCAGCAGTTCTGAGACAGGGGTGGACTATGGCTACACCTTC. Translated: CASSSETGVDYGYTF.

For this clonotype: The conserved final phenylalanine or tryptophan is absent from the CDR3, which likely points to a read error. The chain uses TRBV6-2 or TRBV6-3 and TRBJ2-5; TRBD2 aligns across 9 bases. The trim removed 0 bases at V and 4 bases at J, leaving 12 bases unmatched. CDR1 is MNHEY, CDR2 SVGEGT, per germline. The CDR3 extends over 18 amino acids. In DNA, the CDR3 is TGTGCCAGCAGTTACTCTCTCCGCCGGACTAGCGTTCGAGAGACCCAGTACTCC. It yields the protein CASSYSLRRTSVRETQYS.

This clonotype has just a few counts. V and J are TRBV6-1 and TRBJ2-7; TRBD1 matches 9 bases. J was trimmed by 5 bases and V by 6 bases; bases with no gene match: 8. Germline CDR1 is MNHNS and CDR2 is SASEGT. This CDR3 has 14 residues. CDR3 region: CASRLGTGPNEQYF. In nucleotides, the CDR3 is TGTGCCAGCAGACTGGGGACAGGGCCCAACGAGCAGTACTTC.